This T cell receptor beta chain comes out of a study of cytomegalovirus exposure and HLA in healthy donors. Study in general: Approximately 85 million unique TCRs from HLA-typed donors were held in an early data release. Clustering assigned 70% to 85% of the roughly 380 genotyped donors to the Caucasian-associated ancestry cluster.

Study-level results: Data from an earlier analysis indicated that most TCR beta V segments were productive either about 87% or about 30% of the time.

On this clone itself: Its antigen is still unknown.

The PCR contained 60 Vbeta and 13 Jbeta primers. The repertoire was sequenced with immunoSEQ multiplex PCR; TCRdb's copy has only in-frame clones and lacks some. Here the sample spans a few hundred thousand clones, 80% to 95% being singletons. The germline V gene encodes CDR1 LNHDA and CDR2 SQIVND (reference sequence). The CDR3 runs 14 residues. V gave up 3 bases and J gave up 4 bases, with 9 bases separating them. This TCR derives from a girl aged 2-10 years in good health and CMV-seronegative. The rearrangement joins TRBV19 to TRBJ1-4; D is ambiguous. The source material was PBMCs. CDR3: CASSMVRVNEKLFF. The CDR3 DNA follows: TGTGCCAGTAGTATGGTGAGAGTTAATGAAAAACTGTTTTTT.